These T cell receptor beta chains were read from a single sample in a study of cytomegalovirus exposure and HLA in healthy donors. Method: immunoSEQ multiplex PCR; TCRdb's copy keeps in-frame clones and lacks some. The sample holds approximately 100,000 clones; 70% are singletons and the top ten take about 11%. Sample: PBMCs. Receptor source: a man aged 35 to 55 in good health and CMV-seropositive. Both conserved end residues are trimmed from each CDR3.

v_gene,j_gene,CDR3aa
TRBV27,TRBJ1-2,ASSFSHSFNYGYT
TRBV6-5,TRBJ1-2,ASSFSRAGRDYGYT
TRBV4-1,TRBJ1-5,ASSPGQNFNQPQH
TRBV5-1,TRBJ2-7,ASSPGTSESSYEQY
TRBV2,TRBJ2-1,ASNGLAHNEQF
TRBV29-1,TRBJ1-3,SVEGGGLNTIY
TRBV7-2,TRBJ1-3,ASSSRGDTIY
TRBV10-3,TRBJ2-1,AIRSGTSVYNEQF
TRBV9,TRBJ2-1,ASSVPLAGAGYNEQF
TRBV19,TRBJ1-2,ASSGRQGANYGYT
TRBV10-3,TRBJ2-7,AIRTSGLARHYEQY
TRBV19,TRBJ1-4,ASSQGQLSNEKLF
TRBV2,TRBJ2-7,AISQVTAYEQY
TRBV4-3,TRBJ2-7,ASSQDRAKTGEFYEQY
TRBV5-1,TRBJ2-5,ASSHGIIAGETQY
TRBV7-2,TRBJ2-1,ASSFDRAAEEQF
TRBV29-1,TRBJ1-1,SGDRENTEAF
TRBV5-1,TRBJ2-1,ASSLAVTSVPLYNEQF
TRBV28,TRBJ2-1,ASSFSGLATNEQF
TRBV7-2,TRBJ2-1,ASSSKRAGGPWNEQF
TRBV19,TRBJ2-7,ASSMGFGESYEQY
TRBV6-6,TRBJ2-1,ASSYQGRVRTEQF
TRBV7-9,TRBJ1-2,ASSFGGWDGYT
TRBV7-7,TRBJ2-5,ASSSTRMETQY
TRBV10-1,TRBJ2-2,ASGRNTGELF
TRBV6-1,TRBJ1-1,ASAGPMNTEAF
TRBV10-1,TRBJ2-7,ASSETGTGKDEQY
TRBV6-1,TRBJ1-1,ASSVGGTTEAF
TRBV28,TRBJ1-1,ASRSDRLLAEAF
TRBV6-5,TRBJ1-4,ASSSPGGMNEKLF
TRBV9,TRBJ2-5,ASSGPDKETQY
TRBV5-4,TRBJ2-1,ASSLGPGQAYNEQF
TRBV5-6,TRBJ1-5,ASSLWTLSNQPQH
TRBV6-1,TRBJ1-2,ASSDGPENYGYT
TRBV19,TRBJ1-2,ASISTGTENYGYT
TRBV29-1,TRBJ2-5,SVRQGAGETQY
TRBV19,TRBJ1-5,ASSIDRGPSPQH
TRBV5-4,TRBJ2-5,ASSFDRVQETQY
TRBV6-1,TRBJ2-5,ASSEAGRGSGTQY